This TCR beta chain was documented in a study of OX40 agonist ivuxolimab in advanced cancers. Background for the entire study: Ivuxolimab was an agonistic, fully human IgG2 monoclonal antibody directed against OX40 (CD134), a costimulatory receptor. Of the approximately 50 patients in dose escalation, 19 had hepatocellular carcinoma, some 15 had melanoma, 9 had renal cell carcinoma and 9 had head and neck cancer. In the dose-escalation cohort, 82.7% of patients were male, and the mean age was approximately 60 years, with a range of 23 to 79. Patients were allowed to have had prior anti-PD-1, anti-PD-L1 or anti-CTLA-4 therapy, and approximately 40% of the dose-escalation patients had been treated with checkpoint inhibitors. Partial responses were achieved by three dose-escalation patients, of whom one had hepatocellular carcinoma and two had cutaneous melanoma. Peripheral TCRbeta sequencing was intended to test whether TCR sequence diversity was altered and clonal T-cell expansion was caused by ivuxolimab. Intravenous ivuxolimab was administered to patients every 2 weeks at six dose levels: 0.01, 0.1, 0.3, 1.5, 3 and 10 mg/kg. The paper covers the monotherapy dose-escalation part of the phase I ivuxolimab trial, which included N ≈ 54 patients.

CDR1 and CDR2 were assigned from the germline V gene (reference sequence) as SEHNR and FQNEAQ. The V end gives up 5 bases and the J end 4 bases, leaving 18 bases in the junction not matched to a gene. The CDR3 spans 19 residues, from the cysteine through the phenylalanine. Of the read, only the CDR3 DNA is kept; its 57 bases are in frame from base 1. Genomic DNA was extracted from sorted cells for sequencing of the TCRbeta CDR3 region. TCRbeta CDR3 regions were sequenced using the immunoSEQ Assay. As stored in TCRdb, this immuneACCESS dataset retains in-frame rearrangements with V and J assigned. A fraction of the clones does not appear; measured against another copy, unresolved V genes explain less than half of the discrepancy, and the remainder lacks a known reason. For this sample there are some 140,000 clones; about 92% appear just once. The top ten constitute 0.9% to 1.2% of the sample. Patients with a history of autoimmune disease or receiving systemic immunosuppression were excluded from the trial. Peripheral blood for TCR sequencing was collected from all dose cohorts at baseline, on cycle 4 day 1, and on cycle 7 day 1. Samples were obtained from an open-label, multicenter, first-in-human phase I dose-escalation trial of ivuxolimab. Adults with locally advanced or metastatic melanoma, renal cell, hepatocellular, or head and neck squamous cell carcinoma were enrolled in the trial. Before TCR sequencing, CD4+ T cells and CD8+ T cells were sorted from peripheral blood as separate populations.

On this clone: It has no known antigen specificity. No qualities accompany the bases; no much larger clone lies one base away.

Study-wide findings and limitations: After ivuxolimab, more expanded clones were found on average in CD8+ T cells than in CD4+ T cells. Low levels of normalized T-cell clonal expansion were also seen in some patients who did not respond. At doses of 0.1 to 3.0 mg/kg, clonal expansion of both CD4+ and CD8+ blood T cells was observed from baseline to week 6. Which antigens the clonally expanded peripheral T cells were specific for was not determined. In partial responders in the 0.1-3.0 mg/kg groups, normalized peripheral clonal expansion was found to be among the lowest, especially among CD8+ T cells.

The sequence derives from an adult with an advanced solid tumor such as melanoma, head and neck, liver or kidney cancer. This material consisted of CD4+ or CD8+ T cells sorted from blood, taken in a trial of the OX40 agonist ivuxolimab. The chain is assembled from TRBV7-9 and TRBJ2-7, with 12 bases aligning to TRBD2. For the CDR3, the sequence is CASSPPFRLAGVGSYEQYF. Here is the DNA: TGTGCCAGCAGCCCACCGTTTAGACTAGCGGGAGTGGGGTCTTACGAGCAGTACTTC.